This entry lists 9 T cell receptor beta chains sequenced from one sample in a study of shared clonotypes between healthy human individuals. Produced via immunoSEQ multiplex PCR; TCRdb's table is partial and in-frame only. Of hundreds of thousands of clones listed, 73% were seen once; the top ten hold under 2%. Sequencing was performed on memory CD4+ T cells sorted from blood. Subset: CD45RA-negative fraction. The source of these receptors is a woman aged 25 to 45 in good health.

This clone was observed once. V usage is TRBV28 and J usage is TRBJ1-5, with no clear D. Germline V gene sequence: CDR1 MDHEN, CDR2 SYDVKM. This CDR3 is built from 13 residues. The ends were cut back, 2 bases at V and 5 bases at J, with 7 bases in the middle. CDR3 sequence (DNA): TGTGCCAGCAGTTTACCACCGGATCAGCCCCAGCATTTT. Its protein product is CASSLPPDQPQHF. Full variable domain (remainder filled in from reference TRBV28 and TRBJ1-5): DVKVTQSSRYLVKRTGEKVFLECVQDMDHENMFWYRQDPGLGLRLIYFSYDVKMKEKGDIPEGYSVSREKKERFSLILESASTNQTSMYLCASSLPPDQPQHFGDGTRLSIL.

This clone was seen a single time. The genes are TRBV5-1 and TRBJ1-2; D perhaps matches TRBD1 (5 bases). The CDR3 spans 14 residues. The germline V gene has CDR1 SGHRS and CDR2 YFSETQ. Trimming removed 3 bases at V and 4 bases at J, with 13 bases between. The CDR3, as DNA: TGCGCCAGCAGCTCCCTTGAGGGGACCTATGGCTACACCTTC. Protein product: CASSSLEGTYGYTF.

The chain combines TRBV5-1 with TRBJ2-2; D is unclear. Trimming shortened V by 1 base and J by 4 bases, and 8 bases separated the two germline ends. The V gene's germline CDR1 is SGHRS and CDR2 YFSETQ. This CDR3 spans 14 amino acids. Here the CDR3 reads CASSLPDITGELFF. The CDR3 nucleotides are TGCGCCAGCAGCTTGCCAGATATCACCGGGGAGCTGTTTTTT.

This clone was picked up a small number of times. The sample carries other DNA sequences with the same CDR3. The gene calls are TRBV28 and TRBJ2-7; the D gene is possibly TRBD2 (5 bases). The germline V gene encodes CDR1 MDHEN and CDR2 SYDVKM. The CDR3 totals 14 residues. The ends were cut back, 2 bases at V and 2 bases at J, with 10 bases in the middle. CDR3: CASSLRGGTYEQYF. The CDR3 nucleotides read TGTGCCAGCAGTTTACGGGGTGGCACCTACGAGCAGTACTTC.

The chain joins TRBV2 to TRBJ1-1; 7 bases agree with TRBD1. The CDR3 consists of 13 residues. The V segment lost 4 bases and the J segment 6 bases; nucleotides outside the gene matches: 5. From germline, CDR1 is SNHLY and CDR2 FYNNEI. CDR3 bases: TGTGCCAGCAGTGCTCAGGGGGTCGCTGAAGCTTTCTTT. Amino acids: CASSAQGVAEAFF.

The chain couples TRBV5-4 to TRBJ2-2, with 8 nucleotides matching TRBD1. Trimming at V came to 5 bases and at J to 3 bases, leaving 6 bases not matched to a gene. In germline, CDR1 is SGHNT, CDR2 YYREEE (reference sequence). The CDR3 has 15 amino acids. CDR3 protein: CASRATGGDTGELFF. The CDR3 DNA is TGTGCCAGCAGGGCAACAGGGGGAGACACCGGGGAGCTGTTTTTT.

There are a few counts of this clone. This chain uses TRBV7-2 with TRBJ2-1; 7 positions agree with TRBD2. Germline V lookup: CDR1 SGHTA, CDR2 FQGNSA. The CDR3 length is 16 residues. V lost 2 bases and J lost 4; bases outside the gene matches: 8. CDR3 bases: TGTGCCAGCAGCTTATATGGGAGGGAGAATTACAATGAGCAGTTCTTC. Its translation: CASSLYGRENYNEQFF.

The chain uses TRBV28 and TRBJ2-3; TRBD2 matches at 12 bases. CDR3 length: 17 amino acids. The junction had 7 bases not matched to a gene; V was cut back by 6 bases and J by 0 bases. Germline CDR1 reads MDHEN; CDR2 reads SYDVKM. For the CDR3, the DNA is TGTGCCAGCAGCCCAACTAGCGGGAGGACAAGCACAGATACGCAGTATTTT. Translation gives CASSPTSGRTSTDTQYF.

This chain uses TRBV5-1 with TRBJ2-3; 9 bases are shared with TRBD1. The junction had 9 bases not matched to a gene; V was cut back by 4 bases and J by 6 bases. The germline V gene has CDR1 SGHRS and CDR2 YFSETQ. The CDR3 loop spans 15 amino acids. The CDR3 loop is CASSILRDRADTQYF. The CDR3 DNA sequence: TGCGCCAGCAGCATACTCCGGGACAGGGCCGATACGCAGTATTTT.